These 4 T cell receptor beta chains came from one sample sequenced in a study of T cells after yellow fever vaccination. TCRdb fed the 5' RACE reads into MiXCR, producing one record per CDR3 protein. Found here are a few hundred thousand distinct CDR3 sequences, around 4% of them singletons; the top ten hold roughly a quarter. The material was PBMCs, obtained on the day of the yellow fever booster vaccination. These receptors originate from a man younger than 35 who received the YFV17D yellow fever vaccine.

The V and J genes are TRBV20-1 and TRBJ1-1; D not resolved. Trimming took 5 bases from V and 1 from J, leaving 11 bases between them. The CDR3 runs to 13 residues. Germline lookup yields CDR1 DFQATT and CDR2 SNEGSKA (reference sequence). CDR3 loop: CSASSPENTEAFF. The CDR3 nucleotides read TGCAGTGCTTCCAGCCCAGAGAACACTGAAGCTTTCTTT.

In this sample, this clonotype turned up many times. V gene TRBV6-5 combines with J gene TRBJ2-7; D remains ambiguous. Germline V gene lookup returns CDR1 MNHEY and CDR2 SVGAGI. V was clipped by 2 bases and J by 2 bases, with 10 bases between them. CDR3 size: 14 residues. CDR3 DNA sequence: TGTGCCAGCAGTTACGCGGACGGGCCCTACGAGCAGTACTTC. Translation: CASSYADGPYEQYF.

This clonotype was observed a few times. The CDR3 bases are TGTGCCAGCAGTGAAGCCGACAGAGAGCAGTTCTTC. It yields the protein CASSEADREQFF. This rearrangement joins TRBV25-1 to TRBJ2-1, with D possibly being TRBD1 (5 bases). V lost 2 bases and J lost 10, with 9 bases in between. This CDR3 has 12 residues. The V gene's germline CDR1 is MGHDK and CDR2 SYGVNS.

This clonotype was recorded many times. The chain carries TRBV4-1 and TRBJ1-6, with a tentative D call TRBD1 (5 bases). The CDR3 is 19 amino acids. Germline lookup yields CDR1 MGHRA and CDR2 YSYEKL. With 2 bases removed from V and 1 base from J, the gap between germline ends came to 18 bases. CDR3 region: CASSQRGWGRSSYNSPLHF. In DNA, the CDR3 is TGCGCCAGCAGCCAAAGGGGCTGGGGAAGGAGTTCCTATAATTCACCCCTCCACTTT.